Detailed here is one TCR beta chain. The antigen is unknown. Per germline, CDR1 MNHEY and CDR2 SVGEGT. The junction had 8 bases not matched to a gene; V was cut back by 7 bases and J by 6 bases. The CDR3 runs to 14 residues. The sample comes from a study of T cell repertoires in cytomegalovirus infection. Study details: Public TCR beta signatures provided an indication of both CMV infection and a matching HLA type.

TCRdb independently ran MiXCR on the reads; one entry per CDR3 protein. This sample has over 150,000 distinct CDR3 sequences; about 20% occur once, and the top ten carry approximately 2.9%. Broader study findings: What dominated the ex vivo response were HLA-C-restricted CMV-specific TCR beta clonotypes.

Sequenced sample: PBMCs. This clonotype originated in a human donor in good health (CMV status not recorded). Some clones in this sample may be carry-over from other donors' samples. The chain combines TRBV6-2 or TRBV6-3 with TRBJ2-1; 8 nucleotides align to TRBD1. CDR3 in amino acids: CASIGQGYFNEQFF. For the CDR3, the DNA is TGTGCCAGCATTGGACAGGGTTATTTCAATGAGCAGTTCTTC.